Below are 32 T cell receptor beta chains sequenced from a single sample in a study of graft-versus-host responses after intestinal transplantation. Clones were read by immunoSEQ multiplex PCR, and TCRdb kept only the in-frame ones, dropping some. This sample has some 9,900 clones, with almost 95% found just once. Material: PBMCs, obtained around 40 days after intestinal transplantation. The origin of the receptors is a human patient who received an intestinal transplant, so some T cells may come from the graft donor.

This clone appeared a single time. CDR3 sequence reads: CASSHGVSPEQYF. The CDR3 DNA is TGCGCCAGCAGCCACGGGGTATCCCCCGAGCAGTACTTC. This rearrangement joins TRBV5-1 to TRBJ2-7, with a tentative D call TRBD2 (5 bases). Per the germline V gene, CDR1 is SGHRS and CDR2 is YFSETQ. The CDR3 extends over 13 amino acids. V shed 4 bases and J shed 6 bases, with 14 bases lying between them.

The chain recombines TRBV19 with TRBJ2-7, with 8 bases aligning to TRBD2. Germline V gene lookup returns CDR1 LNHDA and CDR2 SQIVND (reference sequence). V lost 5 bases to trimming and J lost 0 bases; unmatched junction nucleotides: 3. CDR3 length: 14 amino acids. CDR3 nucleotides: TGTGCCAGTAGTGCCGGGACTAGCTCCTACGAGCAGTACTTC. Translated: CASSAGTSSYEQYF.

The chain carries TRBV13 and TRBJ2-1; a weak D match, TRBD2 (5 bases). V was trimmed by 5 bases and J by 8 bases, leaving 16 bases between them. The CDR3 is 14 amino acids. Germline V gives CDR1 PRHDT, CDR2 FYEKMQ (reference sequence). The CDR3 spells CASSADFLLDEQFF. For the CDR3, the DNA is TGTGCCAGCAGCGCGGACTTCCTTTTGGATGAGCAGTTCTTC.

V gene TRBV7-3 combines with J gene TRBJ2-7; TRBD1 matches 8 bases. The CDR3 loop spans 14 amino acids. Trimming removed 3 bases from V and 1 base from J; junction bases left unmatched: 2. Germline V gene sequence: CDR1 SGHTA, CDR2 FQGTGA. The CDR3 nucleotides read TGTGCCAGCAGCTTCAGGGGGCGTTCCTACGAGCAGTACTTC. Translating gives CASSFRGRSYEQYF.

This chain joins TRBV6-4 and TRBJ2-1; TRBD2 agrees at 8 bases. Germline values: CDR1 MRHNA, CDR2 SNTAGT. V lost 0 bases to trimming and J lost 3 bases; unmatched junction nucleotides: 1. The CDR3 runs 15 residues. CDR3 coding DNA: TGTGCCAGCAGTGACTCTAGCGGGGACTACAATGAGCAGTTCTTC. This gives the protein CASSDSSGDYNEQFF.

This clone was seen just once. V usage is TRBV5-4 and J usage is TRBJ2-5; D unresolved. Germline V gene sequence: CDR1 SGHNT, CDR2 YYREEE (reference sequence). The CDR3 is made up of 14 amino acids. V lost 0 bases, J lost 1 base, and 7 bases lay in between. The CDR3 DNA sequence: TGTGCCAGCAGCTTGGACGGGCTCCAAGAGACCCAGTACTTC. Translating it yields CASSLDGLQETQYF.

The V gene is TRBV6-5, the J gene TRBJ2-1, with TRBD2 matching over 14 bases. Unmatched junction bases numbered 2, after V lost 2 bases and J lost 8 bases. The germline CDR1 and CDR2 sequences are MNHEY and SVGAGI. The CDR3 has 15 residues. CDR3 nucleotide sequence: TGTGCCAGCAGTTACGGGACTAGCGGGGGCGATGAGCAGTTCTTC. Translation: CASSYGTSGGDEQFF.

The chain carries TRBV5-6 and TRBJ2-3; 7 nucleotides agree with TRBD2. The CDR3 is 15 residues long. V lost 1 base, J lost 0 bases, and 2 bases stayed unmatched. CDR1 is SGHDT and CDR2 is YYEEEE in the germline V gene. CDR3 DNA sequence: TGTGCCAGCAGCTTGCTAGCGGCTAGCACAGATACGCAGTATTTT. As protein: CASSLLAASTDTQYF.

This chain uses TRBV6-5 with TRBJ1-1; D remains ambiguous. Trimming shortened V by 6 bases and J by 9 bases, and 11 bases separated the two germline ends. The CDR3 is 11 amino acids. Germline V lookup: CDR1 MNHEY, CDR2 SVGAGI. CDR3 sequence reads: CASSRGSQAFF. CDR3 in DNA: TGTGCCAGCAGCCGCGGCTCTCAAGCTTTCTTT.

This clone occurred a few times. J is TRBJ2-1 and V is TRBV6-1; D ambiguous. The germline V gene has CDR1 MNHNS and CDR2 SASEGT. The germline V and J ends were trimmed by 3 bases and 0 bases, with 9 bases remaining between them. The CDR3 consists of 15 residues. The DNA for the CDR3 is TGTGCCAGCAGTGACGACGGTTCCTCCTACAATGAGCAGTTCTTC. It encodes CASSDDGSSYNEQFF.

V and J are TRBV7-3 and TRBJ1-5; perhaps TRBD1 as D (6 bases). V was cut by 2 bases and J by 7 bases, with 15 bases left in between. CDR3 length equals 15 residues. The germline V gene has CDR1 SGHTA and CDR2 FQGTGA. CDR3 DNA sequence: TGTGCCAGCAGCTTAGATGGGGGCCAGGGGCAGCCCCAGCATTTT. As protein: CASSLDGGQGQPQHF.

This sequence joins TRBV11-2 and TRBJ2-7; TRBD2 matches 10 bases. The J segment lost 3 bases and the V segment lost 2 bases, leaving 7 bases of the junction unmatched. Germline V gives CDR1 SGHAT, CDR2 FQNNGV. The CDR3 sequence is 16 residues long. Written as DNA, the CDR3 is TGTGCCAGCAGCTTACTGGGGAGACTAGCGGGCTACGAGCAGTACTTC. This codes for CASSLLGRLAGYEQYF.

The chain is built from TRBV7-6 and TRBJ1-1; D unclear. The germline CDR1 and CDR2 sequences are SGHVS and FNYEAQ. Trimming took 4 bases from V and 11 from J, leaving 14 bases between them. CDR3 length: 12 amino acids. The CDR3, as DNA: TGTGCCAGCAGCTCCGCGGGCTGGTGGGCTTTCTTT. Translation gives CASSSAGWWAFF.

The V and J genes are TRBV6-6 and TRBJ2-5; 8 nucleotides line up with TRBD2. J lost 5 bases, V lost 2 bases, and 1 base had no gene match. Germline CDR1 reads MNHNY; CDR2 reads SVGAGI (reference sequence). The CDR3 sequence is 13 residues long. The CDR3 nucleotides are TGTGCCAGCAGTTACCGGGGGGGGGAGACCCAGTACTTC. Residues: CASSYRGGETQYF.

The chain links TRBV12-5 to TRBJ2-3; either TRBD1 or TRBD2 may supply D (5 bases each). Germline V CDR1 and CDR2: LGHNT, FRNRAP. There are 16 residues in the CDR3. Trimming shortened V by 0 bases and J by 5 bases, and 15 bases separated the two germline ends. The CDR3 reads CASGLVLVGVGDTQYF. The CDR3, as DNA: TGTGCTAGTGGTTTGGTTCTCGTGGGGGTGGGAGATACGCAGTATTTT.

This chain links TRBV5-1 with TRBJ1-2; 7 bases are a match to TRBD1. The CDR3 sequence is 16 residues long. CDR1 is SGHRS, CDR2 YFSETQ, per germline. V gave up 7 bases and J gave up 2 bases; unmatched junction bases: 14. The CDR3 region is CASSPPTGVANYGYTF. CDR3 in DNA: TGCGCCAGCTCCCCCCCAACAGGGGTGGCGAACTATGGCTACACCTTC.

J is TRBJ2-1 and V is TRBV6-5; D is possibly TRBD2 (5 bases). Germline CDR1 and CDR2: MNHEY and SVGAGI. The CDR3 is 14 residues long. The V gene lost 1 base and the J gene lost 3 bases, with 7 bases spanning the gap. This CDR3 is CASSYLGLYNEQFF. In DNA, the CDR3 is TGTGCCAGCAGTTACTTAGGACTCTACAATGAGCAGTTCTTC.

CDR3 loop: CASSWGTGVNYGYTF. As DNA, the CDR3 is TGCGCCAGCAGCTGGGGGACAGGGGTTAACTATGGCTACACCTTC. The rearrangement links TRBV5-1 to TRBJ1-2; 10 bases are shared with TRBD1. V was clipped by 3 bases and J by 1 base; unmatched bases: 3. CDR1 and CDR2 (germline): SGHRS, YFSETQ. The CDR3 has 15 amino acids.

The J gene is TRBJ2-2, the V gene TRBV28; possibly TRBD2 for D (5 bases). The V gene lost 1 base and the J gene lost 7 bases, with 7 bases spanning the gap. The CDR3 contains 13 residues. Germline CDR1 MDHEN, CDR2 SYDVKM. The CDR3 loop reads CASSLLGSGELFF. In nucleotides, the CDR3 is TGTGCCAGCAGTTTATTGGGGAGCGGGGAGCTGTTTTTT. Using reference TRBV28 and TRBJ2-2 for the parts outside the CDR3, the full variable domain is DVKVTQSSRYLVKRTGEKVFLECVQDMDHENMFWYRQDPGLGLRLIYFSYDVKMKEKGDIPEGYSVSREKKERFSLILESASTNQTSMYLCASSLLGSGELFFGEGSRLTVL.

V is TRBV27 and J is TRBJ1-1; TRBD1 agrees at 9 bases. This CDR3 has 14 residues. Trimming at V came to 7 bases and at J to 6 bases, leaving 9 bases not matched to a gene. The germline V gene has CDR1 MNHEY and CDR2 SMNVEV (reference sequence). The DNA of the CDR3 is TGTGCCAGCACAAGGGACAGGGAGGCGGCTGAAGCTTTCTTT. Residues: CASTRDREAAEAFF.

The chain carries TRBV5-6 and TRBJ2-7; the match to TRBD1 covers 10 bases. CDR1 SGHDT and CDR2 YYEEEE come from the germline V gene. The CDR3 runs 15 residues. Trimming cost V 4 bases and J 2 bases; bases outside gene matches: 6. The CDR3 region has the DNA TGTGCCAGCAGCATCCGGGACAGGGGCCCCTACGAGCAGTACTTC. Translating it yields CASSIRDRGPYEQYF.

J is TRBJ1-1 and V is TRBV15; D uncertain. This CDR3 has 12 amino acids. V gave up 6 bases and J gave up 5 bases, with 10 bases separating them. CDR1 LNHNV and CDR2 YYDKDF come from the germline V gene (reference sequence). CDR3 region: CATRGFGTEAFF. The CDR3 region has the DNA TGTGCCACCAGGGGATTTGGGACTGAAGCTTTCTTT.

V is TRBV2 and J is TRBJ1-1; possible D gene TRBD1, 5 bases. Germline-derived CDR1 and CDR2 are SNHLY and FYNNEI. V was trimmed by 4 bases and J by 0 bases, leaving 12 bases between them. This CDR3 comprises 15 residues. The CDR3 coding sequence is TGTGCCAGCAGTGCGGGACCCGCTATGAACACTGAAGCTTTCTTT. Translation: CASSAGPAMNTEAFF.

This chain links TRBV7-2 with TRBJ2-3; 7 bases are shared with TRBD2. This CDR3 is 15 amino acids long. Per germline, CDR1 SGHTA and CDR2 FQGNSA. The ends lost 4 bases at V and 1 base at J; junction bases unmatched: 5. The CDR3 coding sequence is TGTGCCAGCAGCTCTCAGCGGGGCGGCACAGATACGCAGTATTTT. Translated: CASSSQRGGTDTQYF.

The chain links TRBV19 to TRBJ2-3; D possibly uses TRBD1 or TRBD2 (5 bases each). The germline V gene has CDR1 LNHDA and CDR2 SQIVND (reference sequence). The CDR3 length is 15 residues. Between the trimmed V and J ends, which lost 4 bases and 4 bases, there was a span of 15 bases. The CDR3 sequence is CASSRGGWGADTQYF. In nucleotides, the CDR3 is TGTGCCAGTAGTAGGGGCGGGTGGGGCGCAGATACGCAGTATTTT.

CDR3 residues: CASRRGSTEAFF. The CDR3 DNA follows: TGTGCCAGCAGGCGGGGGAGCACTGAAGCTTTCTTT. The V and J genes are TRBV6-5 and TRBJ1-1; possible D gene TRBD1, 5 bases. Germline CDR1 is MNHEY and CDR2 is SVGAGI. V was clipped by 6 bases and J by 4 bases, with 9 bases between them. The CDR3 is made up of 12 amino acids.

The chain links TRBV9 to TRBJ2-3; no clear D gene. Trimming cost V 4 bases and J 6 bases, with 12 bases left between them. Germline V gene lookup returns CDR1 SGDLS and CDR2 YYNGEE. The CDR3 has 13 residues. The DNA for the CDR3 is TGTGCCAGCAGCCCCAAGGTCGAGGATACGCAGTATTTT. Protein product: CASSPKVEDTQYF. Complete variable domain (other parts from reference TRBV9 and TRBJ2-3): DSGVTQTPKHLITATGQRVTLRCSPRSGDLSVYWYQQSLDQGLQFLIQYYNGEERAKGNILERFSAQQFPDLHSELNLSSLELGDSALYFCASSPKVEDTQYFGPGTRLTVL.

This clone has a single count. The chain uses TRBV27 and TRBJ2-2, with unresolved D. The V gene's germline CDR1 is MNHEY and CDR2 SMNVEV (reference sequence). There are 12 residues in the CDR3. V dropped 5 bases and J dropped 2 bases, with 3 bases sitting between them. The CDR3 loop reads CASSPNTGELFF. The CDR3 DNA sequence: TGTGCCAGCAGTCCAAACACCGGGGAGCTGTTTTTT.

The chain carries TRBV15 and TRBJ2-5; D perhaps matches TRBD1 (6 bases). The CDR3 is made up of 17 amino acids. The germline gives CDR1 LNHNV, CDR2 YYDKDF (reference sequence). V was pared by 0 bases and J by 7 bases, with 21 bases between. The CDR3 bases are TGTGCCACCAGCAGAGATCGGGCAGGGGAAGTCTGGGGGACCCAGTACTTC. The encoded protein is CATSRDRAGEVWGTQYF.

V usage is TRBV7-2 and J usage is TRBJ1-5; the D gene is possibly TRBD1 (5 bases). The length of the CDR3 is 15 residues. Trimming shortened V by 1 base and J by 1 base, and 8 bases separated the two germline ends. Germline V gene sequence: CDR1 SGHTA, CDR2 FQGNSA. CDR3 in amino acids: CASSLVWGSNQPQHF. In nucleotides, the CDR3 is TGTGCCAGCAGCTTAGTTTGGGGGAGCAATCAGCCCCAGCATTTT.

The V call is TRBV6-1, the J call TRBJ1-6, with D unclear. This CDR3 is built from 14 residues. The ends were cut back, 8 bases at V and 5 bases at J, with 13 bases in the middle. Germline CDR1 reads MNHNS; CDR2 reads SASEGT. In DNA form, the CDR3 reads TGTGCCAGCGTTAATTCGGCCCATAATTCACCCCTCCACTTT. It yields the protein CASVNSAHNSPLHF.

This clone occurred a few times. A read error may produce the germline difference seen at one junction end. The V call is TRBV18, the J call TRBJ1-1, with D maybe TRBD1 (6 bases). The CDR3 covers 15 residues. Germline V lookup: CDR1 KGHSH, CDR2 LQKENI. CDR3 amino acids: CASSPRSNRDREGFF. In DNA form, the CDR3 reads TGTGCCAGCTCACCGCGGTCCAACAGGGACCGCGAAGGTTTCTTT.